The T cell receptor beta chain described here comes from a study of T cell responses to AZD1222 COVID-19 vaccine. Findings and caveats of the study: Regions left unmutated in variants are reportedly the target of nearly half of spike-specific TCRs. Mostly white British, mostly female donors; authors suggested clonal diversity may be underestimated.

The repertoire was sequenced with immunoSEQ multiplex PCR; TCRdb's copy has only in-frame clones and lacks some. The data show 150,000 to 250,000 clones, approximately 93% seen once. Only one count was recorded for this clone. As yet, its antigen is unknown. The receptor comes from an adult who received the AZD1222 COVID-19 vaccine. The starting material was peripheral blood, obtained 28 days after the second AZD1222 dose.

Here the CDR3 reads CASTSLGAGELFF. The CDR3 nucleotides read TGTGCCAGCACCTCACTAGGGGCCGGGGAGCTGTTTTTT. The chain is built from TRBV6-5 and TRBJ2-2; D tentatively fits TRBD1 or TRBD2 (5 bases each). This CDR3 comprises 13 residues. Looked up from germline, CDR1 is MNHEY and CDR2 is SVGAGI. V lost 7 bases, J lost 6 bases, and 12 bases lay in between.